The 2 T cell receptor beta chains below come from one sample, sequenced in a study of T cell responses to AZD1222 COVID-19 vaccine. Measured with immunoSEQ multiplex PCR; TCRdb has only the in-frame clones, and not every one. Of some 160,000 clones in the sample, roughly 86% were seen once. The material sequenced was peripheral blood, taken on day 0 of AZD1222 vaccination. The source of these receptors is an adult in good health.

The genes are TRBV10-3 and TRBJ2-1; TRBD2 matches at 10 bases. The CDR3 covers 15 residues. The V and J ends lost 3 bases and 6 bases, in that order; junction bases with no gene match: 5. CDR1 is ENHRY and CDR2 is SYGVKD in the germline V gene. Here the CDR3 reads CAISDGTSVSNEQFF. In DNA form, the CDR3 reads TGTGCCATCAGTGACGGGACTAGCGTAAGCAATGAGCAGTTCTTC.

CDR3 residues: CASSLNSGQETQYF. DNA for the CDR3: TGTGCCAGCAGCCTAAATAGCGGTCAAGAGACCCAGTACTTC. The chain carries TRBV3-1 (or the pseudogene TRBV3-2) and TRBJ2-5, with D perhaps matching TRBD2 (6 bases). The length of the CDR3 is 14 residues. The germline V gene encodes CDR1 LGHDT and CDR2 YNNKEL (reference sequence). V was pared by 4 bases and J by 2 bases, with 11 bases between.